Below are 28 T cell receptor beta chains sequenced from a single sample in a study of blood T cell repertoires in COVID-19. Clones were sequenced by immunoSEQ multiplex PCR, and TCRdb holds only the in-frame ones, with some missing. Here the sample spans roughly 65,000 clones, roughly 86% being singletons. Sequenced material: peripheral blood. The receptor source for this set is a man aged 50-59 years with acute or convalescent COVID-19.

The chain employs TRBV11-3 and TRBJ2-1; 9 bases are shared with TRBD2. V trimming: 1 base; J trimming: 6 bases; junction bases outside the gene matches: 7. The CDR3 sequence is 16 residues long. Germline CDR1 and CDR2: SGHNT and YENEEA. The CDR3 protein is CASSLGVSGGSNEQFF. The CDR3 DNA sequence: TGTGCCAGCAGCTTAGGGGTTAGCGGGGGAAGCAATGAGCAGTTCTTC.

The chain links TRBV27 to TRBJ1-2; 7 bases agree with TRBD1. CDR3 size: 17 residues. With V trimmed by 5 bases and J by 1 base, 13 bases remained unmatched. CDR1 is MNHEY, CDR2 SMNVEV, per germline (reference sequence). The CDR3, as DNA: TGTGCCAGCAGTCCCAAGGGGAGTAGACAGGGTAACTATGGCTACACCTTC. Its translation: CASSPKGSRQGNYGYTF.

V and J are TRBV21-1 and TRBJ2-7; the table's TRBD2 call for D was not verified on the DNA. TRBV21-1 counts as a pseudogene. CDR3 length: 12 amino acids. The CDR3 sequence is CASSRTSSEQYF. Here the CDR3 DNA reads TGTGCCAGCAGCCGGACTAGCTCCGAGCAGTACTTC.

This chain joins TRBV6-1 and TRBJ1-5; D is uncertain. CDR1 is MNHNS and CDR2 is SASEGT in the germline V gene. V gave up 1 base and J gave up 3 bases, with 16 bases separating them. The CDR3 loop spans 17 amino acids. This CDR3 is CASSEVGGFSVNQPQHF. The CDR3, as DNA: TGTGCCAGCAGTGAAGTTGGCGGGTTTTCTGTCAATCAGCCCCAGCATTTT.

The chain employs TRBV11-2 and TRBJ2-7; TRBD1 agrees at 8 bases. Germline loops: CDR1 SGHAT, CDR2 FQNNGV. Losses at the gene ends were 5 bases for V and 6 bases for J; bases not matched to a gene: 6. The CDR3 length is 13 residues. CDR3 residues: CASSEDREGEQYF. Here the CDR3 DNA reads TGTGCCAGCAGCGAGGACAGGGAAGGCGAGCAGTACTTC. The full variable domain, completed using reference TRBV11-2 and TRBJ2-7, is EAGVAQSPRYKIIEKRQSVAFWCNPISGHATLYWYQQILGQGPKLLIQFQNNGVVDDSQLPKDRFSAERLKGVDSTLKIQPAKLEDSAVYLCASSEDREGEQYFGPGTRLTVT.

This sequence joins TRBV11-3 and TRBJ1-2, with no clear D. The CDR3 consists of 14 residues. V shed 0 bases and J shed 4 bases, with 9 bases lying between them. Looked up from germline, CDR1 is SGHNT and CDR2 is YENEEA. The CDR3 DNA reads as TGTGCCAGCAGCTTAGAGAACAGTCTCTATGGCTACACCTTC. The encoded protein is CASSLENSLYGYTF.

The chain combines TRBV5-1 with TRBJ2-2, with 7 bases lining up with TRBD2. J lost 6 bases, V lost 6 bases, and 14 bases had no gene match. Germline V gene lookup returns CDR1 SGHRS and CDR2 YFSETQ. This CDR3 has 16 residues. The CDR3 bases are TGCGCCAGCACCGAATTAGGAGCGGGAAGTTCCGGGGAGCTGTTTTTT. It codes for CASTELGAGSSGELFF.

About this clone itself: One end of the junction does not line up with germline, which may come from a read error. This rearrangement joins TRBV19 to TRBJ1-5; D is ambiguous. Germline values: CDR1 LNHDA, CDR2 SQIVND (reference sequence). The CDR3 contains 16 residues. CDR3 sequence: CASSIGGYGSNQPQHF. DNA for the CDR3: TGTGCCAGCAGTATAGGAGGGTACGGGAGCAATCAGCCCCAGCATTTT.

The chain uses TRBV5-4 and TRBJ1-3; no firm D call. Trimming took 2 bases from V and 12 from J, leaving 18 bases between them. The CDR3 is 14 residues long. CDR1 is SGHNT, CDR2 YYREEE, per germline (reference sequence). The CDR3 sequence: CASSLGSTEAHIYF. The CDR3 DNA is TGTGCCAGCAGCTTAGGTTCTACGGAGGCTCACATATATTTT.

The chain carries TRBV27 and TRBJ1-1, with a tentative D call TRBD1 (6 bases). The V end was cut by 5 bases, the J end by 9 bases, with 22 bases between. The CDR3 length is 15 residues. Germline CDR1 and CDR2: MNHEY and SMNVEV (reference sequence). CDR3 DNA: TGTGCCAGCAGTGGCCAGACGGGAATAGGGGGAAAAGCTTTCTTT. Translating it yields CASSGQTGIGGKAFF.

This sequence joins TRBV12-3 or TRBV12-4 and TRBJ2-7; D is perhaps TRBD2 (5 bases). V shed 2 bases and J shed 5 bases, with 10 bases lying between them. The CDR3 contains 13 residues. CDR3 loop: CASSLIWENEQYF. The CDR3 DNA is TGTGCCAGCAGTTTAATCTGGGAGAACGAGCAGTACTTC.

This clone has only a few counts. The rearrangement uses TRBV9 and TRBJ2-7; 8 bases are shared with TRBD1. In germline, CDR1 is SGDLS, CDR2 YYNGEE. This CDR3 is built from 15 residues. V was pared by 0 bases and J by 4 bases, with 6 bases of the junction left unmatched. The CDR3 DNA is TGTGCCAGCAGCGTAGAAGTGACAGGGGAATACGAGCAGTACTTC. Protein sequence: CASSVEVTGEYEQYF.

CDR3 sequence: CASSQEGTQTGQFF. The CDR3 DNA follows: TGTGCCAGCAGCCAGGAGGGGACCCAAACGGGGCAGTTCTTC. The chain recombines TRBV3-1 (or the pseudogene TRBV3-2) with TRBJ2-1; perhaps TRBD2 as D (6 bases). Germline-derived CDR1 and CDR2 are LGHDT and YNNKEL (reference sequence). The V and J ends lost 3 bases and 12 bases respectively, with 18 bases between them. The CDR3 is 14 amino acids.

The genes are TRBV20-1 and TRBJ1-5, with D maybe TRBD1 (5 bases). With 4 bases removed from V and 6 bases from J, the gap between germline ends came to 10 bases. Germline V gene lookup returns CDR1 DFQATT and CDR2 SNEGSKA (reference sequence). This CDR3 spans 12 amino acids. DNA of the CDR3: TGCAGTGCTATTGAGGGGAGTCAGCCCCAGCATTTT. This gives the protein CSAIEGSQPQHF.

The chain has TRBV9 and TRBJ1-2; D call uncertain. This CDR3 spans 13 amino acids. Germline V gives CDR1 SGDLS, CDR2 YYNGEE. The V end was cut by 1 base, the J end by 11 bases, with 15 bases between. CDR3 DNA sequence: TGTGCCAGCAGCGTATTTAGAGGATCCTTTTACACCTTC. Its translation is CASSVFRGSFYTF. Supplemented by reference TRBV9 and TRBJ1-2, the full variable domain reads DSGVTQTPKHLITATGQRVTLRCSPRSGDLSVYWYQQSLDQGLQFLIQYYNGEERAKGNILERFSAQQFPDLHSELNLSSLELGDSALYFCASSVFRGSFYTFGSGTRLTVV.

The gene calls are TRBV4-1 and TRBJ2-7, with a weak D call TRBD1 (6 bases). The CDR3 runs 15 residues. V was pared by 4 bases and J by 3 bases, with 16 bases between. Germline values: CDR1 MGHRA, CDR2 YSYEKL. This chain's CDR3 is CASSPTQGSLYEQYF. The CDR3 bases are TGCGCCAGCAGCCCGACTCAGGGGAGCCTCTACGAGCAGTACTTC.

V is TRBV5-6 and J is TRBJ1-1, with 7 bases matching TRBD1. This CDR3 comprises 14 residues. With V trimmed by 3 bases and J by 3 bases, 5 bases remained unmatched. Germline V gene lookup returns CDR1 SGHDT and CDR2 YYEEEE. CDR3 DNA: TGTGCCAGCAGCTCGGGACAGTGGGACACTGAAGCTTTCTTT. As protein: CASSSGQWDTEAFF. The full variable domain, rest sourced from reference TRBV5-6 and TRBJ1-1, is DAGVTQSPTHLIKTRGQQVTLRCSPKSGHDTVSWYQQALGQGPQFIFQYYEEEERQRGNFPDRFSGHQFPNYSSELNVNALLLGDSALYLCASSSGQWDTEAFFGQGTRLTVV.

The chain links TRBV14 to TRBJ1-2; D not certain. Germline V CDR1 and CDR2: SGHDN, FVKESK. The CDR3 totals 13 residues. The V end lost 0 bases, the J end lost 8 bases, and 10 bases lay between the germline ends. The CDR3 DNA reads TGTGCCAGCAGCCAAGACGGCGGGCGCGGCTACACCTTC. Translating gives CASSQDGGRGYTF. The full variable domain, in which reference TRBV14 and TRBJ1-2 provide the parts outside the CDR3, is EAGVTQFPSHSVIEKGQTVTLRCDPISGHDNLYWYRRVMGKEIKFLLHFVKESKQDESGMPNNRFLAERTGGTYSTLKVQPAELEDSGVYFCASSQDGGRGYTFGSGTRLTVV.

The table lists this clone with a count of one. This rearrangement joins TRBV7-9 to TRBJ1-3; no clear D gene. Germline assignment: CDR1 SEHNR and CDR2 FQNEAQ (reference sequence). The CDR3 runs to 12 residues. Trimming removed 4 bases at V and 4 bases at J, with 5 bases between. The CDR3 is CASSSQGNTIYF. As DNA, the CDR3 is TGTGCCAGCAGCTCCCAGGGAAACACCATATATTTT. The full variable domain, in which reference TRBV7-9 and TRBJ1-3 provide the parts outside the CDR3, is DTGVSQNPRHKITKRGQNVTFRCDPISEHNRLYWYRQTLGQGPEFLTYFQNEAQLEKSRLLSDRFSAERPKGSFSTLEIQRTEQGDSAMYLCASSSQGNTIYFGEGSWLTVV.

The V gene is TRBV14, the J gene TRBJ1-1, with D unclear. V was clipped by 0 bases and J by 5 bases, with 10 bases between them. CDR3 length: 14 residues. Germline V gene lookup returns CDR1 SGHDN and CDR2 FVKESK. The CDR3 loop reads CASSQESRLTEAFF. The CDR3, as DNA: TGTGCCAGCAGCCAAGAATCCCGGTTAACTGAAGCTTTCTTT.

For the CDR3, the DNA is TGTGCCAGCAGCTTAGATTCGGCGGGAGATGCCACAGATACGCAGTATTTT. This gives the protein CASSLDSAGDATDTQYF. The chain employs TRBV11-3 and TRBJ2-3; 7 bases agree with TRBD2. The CDR3 consists of 17 residues. V gave up 0 bases and J gave up 2 bases; unmatched junction bases: 8. Germline CDR1 reads SGHNT; CDR2 reads YENEEA.

The chain has TRBV29-1 and TRBJ2-3; weak D call: TRBD2 (6 bases). With 7 bases removed from V and 4 bases from J, the gap between germline ends came to 15 bases. There are 13 residues in the CDR3. CDR1 SQVTM and CDR2 ANQGSEA come from the germline V gene. The CDR3 loop reads CSADRGGADTQYF. CDR3 sequence (DNA): TGCAGCGCCGACAGAGGAGGGGCAGATACGCAGTATTTT.

V is TRBV5-4 and J is TRBJ2-3; possible D gene TRBD2, 5 bases. There are 15 residues in the CDR3. The germline V gene has CDR1 SGHNT and CDR2 YYREEE (reference sequence). The germline V and J ends were trimmed by 2 bases and 1 base, with 11 bases remaining between them. The CDR3 sequence is CASSFVARGTDTQYF. The CDR3 DNA reads TGTGCCAGCAGCTTTGTAGCGAGAGGCACAGATACGCAGTATTTT.

V gene TRBV4-1 combines with J gene TRBJ2-7; 8 bases agree with TRBD1. CDR3 size: 15 residues. Trimming removed 4 bases from V and 6 bases from J; junction bases left unmatched: 11. The germline gives CDR1 MGHRA, CDR2 YSYEKL. CDR3 amino acids: CASSREDRDEGEQYF. Written as DNA, the CDR3 is TGCGCCAGCAGCCGAGAGGACAGGGATGAGGGCGAGCAGTACTTC.

V and J are TRBV5-5 and TRBJ2-1; 7 bases map to TRBD2. The CDR3 has 15 residues. Germline V lookup: CDR1 SGHKS, CDR2 YYEKEE (reference sequence). The V and J ends lost 4 bases and 3 bases, in that order; junction bases with no gene match: 7. Written as DNA, the CDR3 is TGTGCCAGCAGCCCTACGACTAGCTTCTACAATGAGCAGTTCTTC. It encodes CASSPTTSFYNEQFF.

The rearrangement joins TRBV7-9 to TRBJ2-1, with TRBD1 identical over 8 bases. Germline loops: CDR1 SEHNR, CDR2 FQNEAQ (reference sequence). CDR3 length equals 12 residues. V shed 3 bases and J 15 bases; nucleotides not matched to a gene: 7. CDR3 DNA sequence: TGTGCCAGCAGCTTTGGGACAGGTCATCCGTTCTTC. Translation: CASSFGTGHPFF.

The CDR3 spells CASRHRRLDGYTF. Written as DNA, the CDR3 is TGTGCCAGCAGGCATCGTCGGTTGGATGGCTACACCTTC. The chain carries TRBV12-3 or TRBV12-4 and TRBJ1-2, with D unclear. The CDR3 sequence is 13 residues long. V was pared by 6 bases and J by 6 bases, with 14 bases between.

The J gene is TRBJ1-4, the V gene TRBV5-5; D is perhaps TRBD1 (5 bases). Per the germline V gene, CDR1 is SGHKS and CDR2 is YYEKEE (reference sequence). Between the trimmed V and J ends, which lost 4 bases and 7 bases, there was a span of 11 bases. CDR3 length: 13 residues. CDR3 region: CASSTSGGEKLFF. For the CDR3, the DNA is TGTGCCAGCAGCACATCCGGGGGTGAAAAACTGTTTTTT.